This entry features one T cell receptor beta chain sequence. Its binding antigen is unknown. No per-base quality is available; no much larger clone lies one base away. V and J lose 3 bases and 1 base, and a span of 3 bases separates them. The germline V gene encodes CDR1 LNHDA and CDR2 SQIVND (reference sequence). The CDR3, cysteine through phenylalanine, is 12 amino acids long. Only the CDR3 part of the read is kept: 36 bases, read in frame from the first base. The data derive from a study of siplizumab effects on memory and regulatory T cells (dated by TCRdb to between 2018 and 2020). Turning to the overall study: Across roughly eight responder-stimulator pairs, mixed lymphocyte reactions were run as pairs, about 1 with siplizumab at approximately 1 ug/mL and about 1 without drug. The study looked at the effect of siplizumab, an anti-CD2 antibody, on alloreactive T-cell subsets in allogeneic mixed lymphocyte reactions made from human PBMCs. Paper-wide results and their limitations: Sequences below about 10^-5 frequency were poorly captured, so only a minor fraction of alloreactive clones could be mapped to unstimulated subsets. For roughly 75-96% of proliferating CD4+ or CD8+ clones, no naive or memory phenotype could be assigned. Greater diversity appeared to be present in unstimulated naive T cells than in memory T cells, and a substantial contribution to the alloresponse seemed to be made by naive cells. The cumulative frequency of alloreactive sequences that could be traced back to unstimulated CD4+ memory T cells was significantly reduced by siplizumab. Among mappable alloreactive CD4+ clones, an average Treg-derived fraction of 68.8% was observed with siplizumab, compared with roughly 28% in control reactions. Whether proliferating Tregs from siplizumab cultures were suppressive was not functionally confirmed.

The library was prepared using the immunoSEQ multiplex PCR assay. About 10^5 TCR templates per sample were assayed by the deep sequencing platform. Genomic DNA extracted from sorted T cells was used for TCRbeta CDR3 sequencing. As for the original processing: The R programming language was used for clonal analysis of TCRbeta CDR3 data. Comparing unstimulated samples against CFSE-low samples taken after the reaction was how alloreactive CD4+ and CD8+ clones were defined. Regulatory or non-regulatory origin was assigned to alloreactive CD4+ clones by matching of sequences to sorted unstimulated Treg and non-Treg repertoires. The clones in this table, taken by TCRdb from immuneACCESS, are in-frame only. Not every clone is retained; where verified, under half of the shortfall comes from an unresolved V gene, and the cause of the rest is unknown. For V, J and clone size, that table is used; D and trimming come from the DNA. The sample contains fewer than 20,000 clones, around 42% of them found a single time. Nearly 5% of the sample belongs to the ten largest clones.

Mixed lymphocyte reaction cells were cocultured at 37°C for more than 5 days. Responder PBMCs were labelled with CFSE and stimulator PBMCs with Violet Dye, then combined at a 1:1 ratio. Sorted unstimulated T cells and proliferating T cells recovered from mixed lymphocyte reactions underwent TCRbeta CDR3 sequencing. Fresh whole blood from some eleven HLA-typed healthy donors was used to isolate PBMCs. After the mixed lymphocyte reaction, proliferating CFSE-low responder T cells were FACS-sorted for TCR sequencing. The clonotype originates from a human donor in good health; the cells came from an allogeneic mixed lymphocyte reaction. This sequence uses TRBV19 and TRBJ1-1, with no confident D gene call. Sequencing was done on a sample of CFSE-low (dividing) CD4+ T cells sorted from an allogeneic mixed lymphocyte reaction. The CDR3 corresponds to CASSMKNTEAFF. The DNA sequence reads TGTGCCAGTAGTATGAAGAACACTGAAGCTTTCTTT.